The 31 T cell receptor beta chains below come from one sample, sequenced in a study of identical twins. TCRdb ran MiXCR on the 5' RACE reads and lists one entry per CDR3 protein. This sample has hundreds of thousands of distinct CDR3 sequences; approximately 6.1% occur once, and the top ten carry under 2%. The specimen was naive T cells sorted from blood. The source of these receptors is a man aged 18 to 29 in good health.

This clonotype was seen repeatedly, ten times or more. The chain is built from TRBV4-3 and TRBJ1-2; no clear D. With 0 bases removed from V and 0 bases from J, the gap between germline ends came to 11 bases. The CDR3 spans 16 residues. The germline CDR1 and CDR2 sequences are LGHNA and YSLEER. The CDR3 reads CASSQDGEGSNYGYTF. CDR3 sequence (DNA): TGCGCCAGCAGCCAAGATGGAGAGGGTTCTAACTATGGCTACACCTTC.

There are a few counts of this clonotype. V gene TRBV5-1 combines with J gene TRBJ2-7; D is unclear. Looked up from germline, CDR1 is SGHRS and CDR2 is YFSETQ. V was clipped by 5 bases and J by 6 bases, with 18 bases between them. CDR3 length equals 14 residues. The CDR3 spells CASRAGQPPFEQYV. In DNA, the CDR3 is TGCGCCAGCAGGGCTGGTCAACCCCCTTTCGAGCAGTACGTC.

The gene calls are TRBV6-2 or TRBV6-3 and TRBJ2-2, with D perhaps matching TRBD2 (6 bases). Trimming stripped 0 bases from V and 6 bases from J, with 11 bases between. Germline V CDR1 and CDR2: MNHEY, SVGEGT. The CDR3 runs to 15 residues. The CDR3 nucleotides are TGTGCCAGCAGTTACTCGGCCGGGGAGGCCGGGGAGCTGTTTTTT. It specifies CASSYSAGEAGELFF.

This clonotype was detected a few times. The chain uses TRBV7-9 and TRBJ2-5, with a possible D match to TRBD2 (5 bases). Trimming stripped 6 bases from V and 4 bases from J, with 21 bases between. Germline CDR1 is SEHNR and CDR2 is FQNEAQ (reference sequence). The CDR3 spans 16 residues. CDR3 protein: CASSPTSGRDRETQYF. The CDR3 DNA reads TGTGCCAGCAGTCCTACCTCGGGCCGGGATCGAGAGACCCAGTACTTC.

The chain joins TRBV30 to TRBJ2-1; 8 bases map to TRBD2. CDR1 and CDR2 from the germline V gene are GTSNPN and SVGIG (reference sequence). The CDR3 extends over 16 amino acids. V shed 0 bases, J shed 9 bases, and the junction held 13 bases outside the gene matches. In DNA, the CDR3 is TGTGCCTGGAGTGTGGGTGGAGGACTAGCCGGGGTTGAGCAGTTCTTC. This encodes CAWSVGGGLAGVEQFF. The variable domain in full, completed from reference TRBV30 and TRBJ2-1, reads SQTIHQWPATLVQPVGSPLSLECTVEGTSNPNLYWYRQAAGRGLQLLFYSVGIGQISSEVPQNLSASRPQDRQFILSSKKLLLSDSGFYLCAWSVGGGLAGVEQFFGPGTRLTVL.

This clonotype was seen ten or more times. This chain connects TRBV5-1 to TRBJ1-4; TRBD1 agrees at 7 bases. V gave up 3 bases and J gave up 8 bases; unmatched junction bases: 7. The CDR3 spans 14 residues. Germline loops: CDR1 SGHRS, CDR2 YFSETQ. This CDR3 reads CASSSSGGEEKLFF. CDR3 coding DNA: TGCGCCAGCAGCTCTTCAGGGGGGGAGGAAAAACTGTTTTTT.

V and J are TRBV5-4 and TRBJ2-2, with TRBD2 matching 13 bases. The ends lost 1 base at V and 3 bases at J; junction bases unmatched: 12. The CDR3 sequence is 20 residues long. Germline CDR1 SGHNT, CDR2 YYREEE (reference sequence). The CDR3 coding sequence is TGTGCCAGCAGCTTGTGGTTCCGGACTAGCGGGAGTGGGGACACCGGGGAGCTGTTTTTT. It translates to CASSLWFRTSGSGDTGELFF. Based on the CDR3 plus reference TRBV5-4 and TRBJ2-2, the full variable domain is ETGVTQSPTHLIKTRGQQVTLRCSSQSGHNTVSWYQQALGQGPQFIFQYYREEENGRGNFPPRFSGLQFPNYSSELNVNALELDDSALYLCASSLWFRTSGSGDTGELFFGEGSRLTVL.

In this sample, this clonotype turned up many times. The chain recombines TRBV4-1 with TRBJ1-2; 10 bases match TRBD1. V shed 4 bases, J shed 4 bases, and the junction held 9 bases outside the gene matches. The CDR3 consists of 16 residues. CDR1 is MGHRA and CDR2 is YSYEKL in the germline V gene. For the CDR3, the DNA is TGCGCCAGCAGCCTTGCAGGGACAGGGGAGGGCTATGGCTACACCTTC. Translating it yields CASSLAGTGEGYGYTF.

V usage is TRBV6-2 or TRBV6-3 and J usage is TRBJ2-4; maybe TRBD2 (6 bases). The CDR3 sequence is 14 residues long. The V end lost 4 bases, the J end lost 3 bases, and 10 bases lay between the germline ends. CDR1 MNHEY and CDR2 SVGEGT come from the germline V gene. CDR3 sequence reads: CASSSGGNKNIQYF. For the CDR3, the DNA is TGTGCCAGCAGTTCTGGCGGGAACAAAAACATTCAGTACTTC.

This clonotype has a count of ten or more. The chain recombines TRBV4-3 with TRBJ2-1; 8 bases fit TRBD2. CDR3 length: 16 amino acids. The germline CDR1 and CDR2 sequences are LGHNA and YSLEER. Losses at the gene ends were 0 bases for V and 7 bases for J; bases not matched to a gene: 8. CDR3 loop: CASSQDGAGVYNEQFF. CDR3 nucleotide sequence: TGCGCCAGCAGCCAAGATGGAGCGGGAGTGTATAATGAGCAGTTCTTC.

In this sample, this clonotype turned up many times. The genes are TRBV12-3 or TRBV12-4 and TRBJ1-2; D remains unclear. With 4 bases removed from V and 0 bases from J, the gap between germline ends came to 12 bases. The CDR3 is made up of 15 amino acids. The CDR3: CASSSTHSSNYGYTF. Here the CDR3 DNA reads TGTGCCAGCAGTTCGACACACAGTTCTAACTATGGCTACACCTTC.

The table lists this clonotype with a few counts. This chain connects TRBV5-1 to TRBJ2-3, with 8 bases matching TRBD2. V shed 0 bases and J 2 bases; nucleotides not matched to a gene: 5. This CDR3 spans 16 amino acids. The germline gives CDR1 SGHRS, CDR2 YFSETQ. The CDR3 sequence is CASSLEGTRVTDTQYF. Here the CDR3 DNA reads TGCGCCAGCAGCTTGGAGGGGACTAGAGTCACAGATACGCAGTATTTT.

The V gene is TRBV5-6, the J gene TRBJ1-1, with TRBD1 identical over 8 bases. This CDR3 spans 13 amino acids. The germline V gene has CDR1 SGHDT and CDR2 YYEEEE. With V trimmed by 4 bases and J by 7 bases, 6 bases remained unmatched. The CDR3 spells CASSGDRTYEAFF. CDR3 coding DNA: TGTGCCAGCAGCGGGGACAGGACGTATGAAGCTTTCTTT.

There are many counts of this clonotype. The DNA for the CDR3 is TGTGCCAGCACCTCCACCCGTGGCAGGGTGGCCGGGGAGCTGTTTTTT. Encoded protein: CASTSTRGRVAGELFF. This chain uses TRBV12-3 or TRBV12-4 with TRBJ2-2; D might be TRBD1 (5 bases). V dropped 7 bases and J dropped 6 bases, with 21 bases sitting between them. The CDR3 totals 16 residues.

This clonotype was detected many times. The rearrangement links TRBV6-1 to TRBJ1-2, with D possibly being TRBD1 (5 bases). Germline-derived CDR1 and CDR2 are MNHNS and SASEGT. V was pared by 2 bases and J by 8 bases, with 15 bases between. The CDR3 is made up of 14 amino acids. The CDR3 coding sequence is TGTGCCAGCAGTGAACCCTCATCGGGGGAAGGCTACACCTTC. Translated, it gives CASSEPSSGEGYTF.

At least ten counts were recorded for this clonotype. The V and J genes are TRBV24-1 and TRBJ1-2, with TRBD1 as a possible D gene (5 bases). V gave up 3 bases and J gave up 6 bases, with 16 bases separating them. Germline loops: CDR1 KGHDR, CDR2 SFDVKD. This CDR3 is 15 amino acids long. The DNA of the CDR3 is TGTGCCACCAGTGATCCCAACGCAGGGATCCATGGCTACACCTTC. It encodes CATSDPNAGIHGYTF.

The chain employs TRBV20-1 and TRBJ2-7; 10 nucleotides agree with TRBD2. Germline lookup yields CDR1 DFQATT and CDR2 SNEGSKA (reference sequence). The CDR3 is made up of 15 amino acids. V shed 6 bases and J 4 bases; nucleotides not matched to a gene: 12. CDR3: CSAEPSGSGGYEQYF. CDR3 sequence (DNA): TGCAGTGCAGAACCTAGCGGGAGCGGTGGGTACGAGCAGTACTTC.

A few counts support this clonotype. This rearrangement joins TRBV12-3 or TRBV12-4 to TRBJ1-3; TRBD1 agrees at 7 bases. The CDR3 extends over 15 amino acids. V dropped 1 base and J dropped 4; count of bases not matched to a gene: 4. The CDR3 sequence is CASSLERGPGNTIYF. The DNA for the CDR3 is TGTGCCAGCAGTTTAGAGAGGGGGCCGGGAAACACCATATATTTT.

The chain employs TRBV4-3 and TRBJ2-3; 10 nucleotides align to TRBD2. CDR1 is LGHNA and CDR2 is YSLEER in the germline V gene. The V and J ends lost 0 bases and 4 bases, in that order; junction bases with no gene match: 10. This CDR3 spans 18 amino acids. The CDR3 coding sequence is TGCGCCAGCAGCCAAGAGTGGTATAGCGGGAGGATGGCAGATACGCAGTATTTT. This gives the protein CASSQEWYSGRMADTQYF.

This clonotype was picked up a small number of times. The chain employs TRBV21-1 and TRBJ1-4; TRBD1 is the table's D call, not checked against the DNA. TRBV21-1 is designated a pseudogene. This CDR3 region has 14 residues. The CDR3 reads CASSTDDREEKLFF. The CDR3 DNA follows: TGTGCCAGCAGTACCGACGACAGGGAAGAAAAACTGTTTTTT.

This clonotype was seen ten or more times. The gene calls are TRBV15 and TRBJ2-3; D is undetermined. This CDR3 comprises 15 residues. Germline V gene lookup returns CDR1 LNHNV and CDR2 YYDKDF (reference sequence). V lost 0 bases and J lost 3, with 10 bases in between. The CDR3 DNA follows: TGTGCCACCAGCAGAGATCCCGTTAGTACAGATACGCAGTATTTT. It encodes CATSRDPVSTDTQYF. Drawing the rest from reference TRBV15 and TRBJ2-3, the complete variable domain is DAMVIQNPRYQVTQFGKPVTLSCSQTLNHNVMYWYQQKSSQAPKLLFHYYDKDFNNEADTPDNFQSRRPNTSFCFLDIRSPGLGDTAMYLCATSRDPVSTDTQYFGPGTRLTVL.

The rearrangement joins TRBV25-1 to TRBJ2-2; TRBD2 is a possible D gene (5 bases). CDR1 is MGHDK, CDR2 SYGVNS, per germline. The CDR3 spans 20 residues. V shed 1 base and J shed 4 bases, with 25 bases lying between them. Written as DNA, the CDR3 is TGTGCCAGCAGTGAATCTCGGGTGCAACTAGACCCCCGTCCCACCGGGGAGCTGTTTTTT. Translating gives CASSESRVQLDPRPTGELFF.

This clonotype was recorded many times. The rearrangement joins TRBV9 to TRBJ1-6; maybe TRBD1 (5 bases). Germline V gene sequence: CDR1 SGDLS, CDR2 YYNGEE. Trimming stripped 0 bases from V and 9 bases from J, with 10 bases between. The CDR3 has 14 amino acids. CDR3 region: CASSVGAQGSPLHF. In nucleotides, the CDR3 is TGTGCCAGCAGCGTAGGCGCCCAGGGTTCACCCCTCCACTTT. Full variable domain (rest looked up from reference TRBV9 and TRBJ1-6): DSGVTQTPKHLITATGQRVTLRCSPRSGDLSVYWYQQSLDQGLQFLIQYYNGEERAKGNILERFSAQQFPDLHSELNLSSLELGDSALYFCASSVGAQGSPLHFGNGTRLTVT.

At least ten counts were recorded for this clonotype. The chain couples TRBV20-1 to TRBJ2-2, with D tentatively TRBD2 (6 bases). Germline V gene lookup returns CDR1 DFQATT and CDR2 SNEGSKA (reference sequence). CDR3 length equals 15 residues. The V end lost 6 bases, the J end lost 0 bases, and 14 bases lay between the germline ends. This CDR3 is CSARSGGANTGELFF. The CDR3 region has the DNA TGCAGTGCGAGAAGCGGAGGGGCGAACACCGGGGAGCTGTTTTTT.

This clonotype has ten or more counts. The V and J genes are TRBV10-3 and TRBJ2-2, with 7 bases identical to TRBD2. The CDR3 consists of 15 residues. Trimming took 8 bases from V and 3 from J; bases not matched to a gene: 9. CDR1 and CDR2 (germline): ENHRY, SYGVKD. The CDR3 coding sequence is TGTGCCATCCGAACGGGGGGAACGGACACCGGGGAGCTGTTTTTT. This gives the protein CAIRTGGTDTGELFF.

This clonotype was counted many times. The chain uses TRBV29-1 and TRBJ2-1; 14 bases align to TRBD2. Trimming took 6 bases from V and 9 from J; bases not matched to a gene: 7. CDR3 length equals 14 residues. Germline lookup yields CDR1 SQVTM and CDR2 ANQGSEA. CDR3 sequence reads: CSVRGLAGALEQFF. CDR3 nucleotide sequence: TGCAGCGTGAGGGGACTAGCGGGAGCACTTGAGCAGTTCTTC.

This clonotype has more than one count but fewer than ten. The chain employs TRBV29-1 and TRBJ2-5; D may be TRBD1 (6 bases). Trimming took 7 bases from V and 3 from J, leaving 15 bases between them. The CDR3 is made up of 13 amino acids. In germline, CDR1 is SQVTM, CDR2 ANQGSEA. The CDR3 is CSARPYREETQYF. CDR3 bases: TGCAGCGCCAGACCTTACAGGGAAGAGACCCAGTACTTC.

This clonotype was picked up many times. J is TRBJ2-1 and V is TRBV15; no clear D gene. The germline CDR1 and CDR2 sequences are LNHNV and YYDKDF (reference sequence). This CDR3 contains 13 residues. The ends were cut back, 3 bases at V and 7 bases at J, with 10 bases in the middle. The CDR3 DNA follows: TGTGCCACCAGCAGCACACTCGAGAATGAGCAGTTCTTC. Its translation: CATSSTLENEQFF.

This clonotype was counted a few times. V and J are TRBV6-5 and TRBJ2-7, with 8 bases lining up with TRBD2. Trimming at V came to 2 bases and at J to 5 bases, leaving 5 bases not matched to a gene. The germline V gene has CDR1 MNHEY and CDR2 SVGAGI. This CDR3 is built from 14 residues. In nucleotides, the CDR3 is TGTGCCAGCAGTTACCCCGGGAGGGCCCACGAGCAGTACTTC. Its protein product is CASSYPGRAHEQYF.

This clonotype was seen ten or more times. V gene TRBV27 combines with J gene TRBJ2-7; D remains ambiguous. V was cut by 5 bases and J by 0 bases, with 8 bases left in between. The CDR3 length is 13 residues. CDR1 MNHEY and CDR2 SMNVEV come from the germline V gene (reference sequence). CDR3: CASSRWSSYEQYF. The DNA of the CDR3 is TGTGCCAGCAGTCGGTGGAGCTCCTACGAGCAGTACTTC.

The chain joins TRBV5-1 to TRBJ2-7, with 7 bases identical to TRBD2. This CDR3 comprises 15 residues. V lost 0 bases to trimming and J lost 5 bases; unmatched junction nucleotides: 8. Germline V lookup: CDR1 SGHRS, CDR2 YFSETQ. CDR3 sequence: CASSLGDYSRDEQYF. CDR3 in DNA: TGCGCCAGCAGCTTGGGGGACTACAGCAGGGACGAGCAGTACTTC.